These T cell receptor beta chains were read from a single sample in a study of cytomegalovirus exposure and HLA in healthy donors. TCRdb's table, derived via immunoSEQ multiplex PCR, lists solely in-frame clones and lacks some. This sample yields 200,000 or so clones, of which about 70% are seen a single time; roughly 2.5% belongs to the top ten. The sample comprised PBMCs. Receptor source: a man aged 35 to 55 in good health and CMV-seropositive. CDR3s include the opening cysteine and the closing phenylalanine or tryptophan. D genes are given only for firm matches. The size field is filled for only some rows; it gives once, few, many or a size class.

j_call d_call v_call clone_size cdr3_nt cdr3_aa
TRBJ2-1 TRBD1 TRBV28 . TGTGCCACTAATTTACAGGGGGCCTACAATGAGCAGTTCTTC CATNLQGAYNEQFF
TRBJ2-7 . TRBV29-1 . TGCAGCGTTGTGTCAGGGCCTAACTACGAGCAGTACTTC CSVVSGPNYEQYF
TRBJ2-3 TRBD1 TRBV10-3 . TGTGCCATCAGACCAGGGGGCGCGACAGATACGCAGTATTTT CAIRPGGATDTQYF
TRBJ2-5 TRBD1 TRBV10-3 . TGTGCCTCCGGACAGGGGGCGCGGGAGACCCAGTACTTC CASGQGARETQYF
TRBJ2-3 TRBD2 TRBV9 . TGTGCCAGCAGCGAGGGGCTAGCGGATAGCACAGATACGCAGTATTTT CASSEGLADSTDTQYF
TRBJ2-5 TRBD2 TRBV29-1 . TGCAGCGAATCGGGGGGGGGAGAGACCCAGTACTTC CSESGGGETQYF
TRBJ1-1 . TRBV5-1 . TGCGCCAGCAGCTCAGGACAGATGAACACTGAAGCTTTCTTT CASSSGQMNTEAFF
TRBJ1-6 TRBD1 TRBV7-2 . TGTGCCAGCAGTCGACGACAGGGGCGAGTAAATTCACCCCTCCACTTT CASSRRQGRVNSPLHF
TRBJ1-3 TRBD1 TRBV5-4 once TGTGCCAGCAGCTCTCTAGGACAGGGAGGAAACACCATATATTTT CASSSLGQGGNTIYF
TRBJ1-4 . TRBV6-1 . TGTGCCAGCTTGGATTTCGGGACAACTAATGAAAAACTGTTTTTT CASLDFGTTNEKLFF
TRBJ2-7 . TRBV6-1 . TGTGCCAGCAGTTCAGACAGGTTTACCACCCACGAGCAGTACTTC CASSSDRFTTHEQYF
TRBJ2-5 TRBD1 TRBV7-9 . TGTGCCAGCAGCAAACCGGGACAGGGGAGTCCCTCCCAGTACTTC CASSKPGQGSPSQYF
TRBJ1-2 . TRBV6-5 once TGTGCCAGCAGTTACTCTCGGGGCAGGGGAGACGGCTACACCTTC CASSYSRGRGDGYTF
TRBJ1-1 . TRBV6-5 . TGTGCCAGCAGTTTGACAGGAGGTTTGGGGACTGAAGCTTTCTTT CASSLTGGLGTEAFF
TRBJ2-5 . TRBV7-9 . TGTGCCAGCAGCCCCACAGCATCCAGGGAGACCCAGTACTTC CASSPTASRETQYF
TRBJ2-1 . TRBV5-4 . TGTGCCAGCAGCTTGAGTTCGGGTAGGTATGAGCAGTTCTTC CASSLSSGRYEQFF
TRBJ1-2 . TRBV29-1 . TGCAGCGGCGGGGCCCGGACCTATGGCTACACCTTC CSGGARTYGYTF
TRBJ2-1 . TRBV5-1 . TGCGCCAGCAGCTTCAAACAGAACAATGAGCAGTTCTTC CASSFKQNNEQFF
TRBJ1-6 . TRBV7-2 . TGTGCCAGCAGCGCGGACAGTGACTATAATTCACCCCTCCACTTT CASSADSDYNSPLHF
TRBJ2-7 . TRBV10-3 . TGTGCCATCAGTAGTGACACACCCACCTACGAGCAGTACTTC CAISSDTPTYEQYF
TRBJ2-5 . TRBV5-1 . TGCGCCAGCAGCTTGGGTCAGGATTTGGAGACCCAGTACTTC CASSLGQDLETQYF
TRBJ1-2 . TRBV10-3 . TGTGCCATCAGGAACTTAGGGGAGTCCCCAGGAGGGGACTATGGCTACACCTTC CAIRNLGESPGGDYGYTF
TRBJ2-1 . TRBV5-8 . TGTGCCAGCAGCTTGACGAGGGTCTACAATGAGCAGTTCTTC CASSLTRVYNEQFF
TRBJ1-2 TRBD1 TRBV7-9 . TGTGCCAGCACCAAGGGGGCGGATCACTATGGCTACACCTTC CASTKGADHYGYTF
TRBJ2-3 TRBD1 TRBV7-9 . TGTGCCAGCAGCTTCGGACAGGGAAGGGTCGCAGATACGCAGTATTTT CASSFGQGRVADTQYF
TRBJ1-2 TRBD1 TRBV27 . TGTGCCAGCACCCAGACAGGGGGCGCGGACGGCTACACCTTC CASTQTGGADGYTF
TRBJ1-2 . TRBV2 few TGTGCCAGCAGTGAAACCGCGCCGGGACAAGAGAGCTACACCTTC CASSETAPGQESYTF
TRBJ2-7 . TRBV18 . TGTGCCAGCTCAGATAGCGGACCCTCCTACGAGCAGTACTTC CASSDSGPSYEQYF
TRBJ2-5 . TRBV6-6 . TGTGCCAGCGCCCCTGGGGGGGGCCCCGGAGAGACCCAGTACTTC CASAPGGGPGETQYF
TRBJ2-2 TRBD1 TRBV9 . TGTGCCAGCAGCGCCCGACAGGGAATAGACTTGAACACCGGGGAGCTGTTTTTT CASSARQGIDLNTGELFF
TRBJ1-1 . TRBV29-1 . TGCAGCGTTCGCGGATTGGAGGGTTTGGACACTGAAGCTTTCTTT CSVRGLEGLDTEAFF
TRBJ1-1 . TRBV5-1 . TGCGCCAGCAGCTTAGATTACAGGTTGAACACTGAAGCTTTCTTT CASSLDYRLNTEAFF
TRBJ2-7 TRBD1 TRBV11-2 . TGTGCCAGCAGTCCAGACAGGGGGCGCAACCCCTACGAGCAGTACTTC CASSPDRGRNPYEQYF
TRBJ2-5 TRBD2 TRBV10-3 . TGTGCCATCAGGGGGGGGGAGACCCAGTACTTC CAIRGGETQYF
TRBJ1-2 . TRBV7-2 . TGTGCCAGCAGCTTCGCCCGGGACGTCAGGGAGGATGGCTACACCTTC CASSFARDVREDGYTF